This TCR beta chain was retrieved from a study of monozygotic twins with cystic fibrosis. Study as a whole: Roughly 3.2 micrograms of fragmented DNA underwent around 16 PCR cycles for library preparation.

Concerning this clone itself: What it recognizes is unknown.

Using immunoSEQ multiplex PCR, the repertoire was profiled, and TCRdb retains in-frame clones only, with some absent. The table lists tens of thousands of clones, about 86% of them singletons. V was trimmed by 0 bases and J by 1 base, leaving 6 bases between them. The CDR3 spans 15 residues. The germline CDR1 and CDR2 sequences are LGHNA and YSLEER. Study-wide results and caveats: Monozygotic CF twin pairs shared significantly more nucleotide-identical clonotypes than unrelated CF individuals did.

This TCR derives from a woman in her twenties or thirties with cystic fibrosis. Sequencing was done on a sample of blood. J is TRBJ2-2 and V is TRBV4-3; D unclear. The CDR3 loop reads CASSQDSQNTGELFF. Here the CDR3 DNA reads TGCGCCAGCAGCCAAGATAGCCAGAACACCGGGGAGCTGTTTTTT.